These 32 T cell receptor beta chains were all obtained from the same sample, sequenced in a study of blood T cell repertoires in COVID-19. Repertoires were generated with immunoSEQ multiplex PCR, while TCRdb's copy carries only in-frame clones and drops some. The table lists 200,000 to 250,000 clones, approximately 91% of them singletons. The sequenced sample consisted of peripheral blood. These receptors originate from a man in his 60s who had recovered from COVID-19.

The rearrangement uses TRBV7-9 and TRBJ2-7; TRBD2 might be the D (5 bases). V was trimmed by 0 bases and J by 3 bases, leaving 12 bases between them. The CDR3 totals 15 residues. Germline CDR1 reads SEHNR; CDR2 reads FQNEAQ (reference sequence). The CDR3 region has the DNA TGTGCCAGCAGCTTAGCAGGAGGCGGACTCTACGAGCAGTACTTC. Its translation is CASSLAGGGLYEQYF. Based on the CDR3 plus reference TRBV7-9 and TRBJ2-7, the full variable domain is DTGVSQNPRHKITKRGQNVTFRCDPISEHNRLYWYRQTLGQGPEFLTYFQNEAQLEKSRLLSDRFSAERPKGSFSTLEIQRTEQGDSAMYLCASSLAGGGLYEQYFGPGTRLTVT.

DNA of the CDR3: TGTGCCAGTAGTATAGAAGGGACAGGGACCAACTATGGCTACACCTTC. This sequence encodes CASSIEGTGTNYGYTF. The rearrangement uses TRBV19 and TRBJ1-2; 9 bases agree with TRBD1. Germline values: CDR1 LNHDA, CDR2 SQIVND (reference sequence). The CDR3 consists of 16 residues. V trimming: 0 bases; J trimming: 2 bases; junction bases outside the gene matches: 4. Together with reference TRBV19 and TRBJ1-2, the CDR3 gives the full variable domain: DGGITQSPKYLFRKEGQNVTLSCEQNLNHDAMYWYRQDPGQGLRLIYYSQIVNDFQKGDIAEGYSVSREKKESFPLTVTSAQKNPTAFYLCASSIEGTGTNYGYTFGSGTRLTVV.

The DNA for the CDR3 is TGCGCCAGCAGCTTATCAGGGCTAGCCAAAAACATTCAGTACTTC. Amino acids: CASSLSGLAKNIQYF. The chain links TRBV5-1 to TRBJ2-4; possibly TRBD1 for D (5 bases). Germline CDR1 reads SGHRS; CDR2 reads YFSETQ. This CDR3 contains 15 residues. Trimming took 2 bases from V and 0 from J, leaving 9 bases between them. Combining the CDR3 with reference TRBV5-1 and TRBJ2-4 gives the whole variable domain KAGVTQTPRYLIKTRGQQVTLSCSPISGHRSVSWYQQTPGQGLQFLFEYFSETQRNKGNFPGRFSGRQFSNSRSEMNVSTLELGDSALYLCASSLSGLAKNIQYFGAGTRLSVL.

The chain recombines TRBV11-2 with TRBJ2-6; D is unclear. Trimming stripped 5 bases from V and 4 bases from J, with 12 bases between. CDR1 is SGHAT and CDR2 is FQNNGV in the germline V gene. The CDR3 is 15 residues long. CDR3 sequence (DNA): TGTGCCAGCAGCCCGAATTACTTCGGGGCCAACGTCCTGACTTTC. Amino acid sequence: CASSPNYFGANVLTF.

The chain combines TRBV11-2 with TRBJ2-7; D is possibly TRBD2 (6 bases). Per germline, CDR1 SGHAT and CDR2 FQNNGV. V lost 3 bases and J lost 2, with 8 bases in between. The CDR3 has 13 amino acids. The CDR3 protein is CASSLEGPYEQYF. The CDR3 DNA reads TGTGCCAGCAGCTTGGAGGGACCCTACGAGCAGTACTTC.

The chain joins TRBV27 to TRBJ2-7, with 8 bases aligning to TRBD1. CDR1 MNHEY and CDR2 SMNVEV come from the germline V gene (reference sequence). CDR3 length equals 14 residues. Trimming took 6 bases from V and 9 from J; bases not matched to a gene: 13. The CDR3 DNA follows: TGTGCCAGCAGCATATCACCCCAGGGGGCCGGGCAGTACTTC. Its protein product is CASSISPQGAGQYF.

For the CDR3, the DNA is TGCGCCAGCAGATCCACGGGGGGCTCCTACAATGAGCAGTTCTTC. This sequence encodes CASRSTGGSYNEQFF. The rearrangement joins TRBV5-1 to TRBJ2-1, with TRBD2 matching 7 bases. The CDR3 sequence is 15 residues long. Unmatched junction bases numbered 5, after V lost 5 bases and J lost 0 bases. The germline CDR1 and CDR2 sequences are SGHRS and YFSETQ.

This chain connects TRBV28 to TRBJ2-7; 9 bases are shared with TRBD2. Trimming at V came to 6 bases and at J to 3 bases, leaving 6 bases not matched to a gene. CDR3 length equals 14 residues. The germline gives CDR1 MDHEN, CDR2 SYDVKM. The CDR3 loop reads CASRLLSGSYEQYF. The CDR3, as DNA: TGTGCCAGCAGGCTCCTTAGCGGGAGCTACGAGCAGTACTTC.

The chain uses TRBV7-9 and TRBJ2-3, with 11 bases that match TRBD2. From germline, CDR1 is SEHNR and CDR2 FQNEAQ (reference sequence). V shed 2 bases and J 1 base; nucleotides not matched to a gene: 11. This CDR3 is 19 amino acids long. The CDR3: CASSLTSPSLAGGTDTQYF. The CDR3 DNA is TGTGCCAGCAGCTTAACGAGCCCGTCACTAGCGGGGGGCACAGATACGCAGTATTTT.

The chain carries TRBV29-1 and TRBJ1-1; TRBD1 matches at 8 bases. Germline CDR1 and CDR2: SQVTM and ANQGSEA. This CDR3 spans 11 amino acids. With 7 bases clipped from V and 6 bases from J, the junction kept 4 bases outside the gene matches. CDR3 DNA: TGCAGCGGAGGACAGGGCGCTGAAGCTTTCTTT. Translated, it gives CSGGQGAEAFF.

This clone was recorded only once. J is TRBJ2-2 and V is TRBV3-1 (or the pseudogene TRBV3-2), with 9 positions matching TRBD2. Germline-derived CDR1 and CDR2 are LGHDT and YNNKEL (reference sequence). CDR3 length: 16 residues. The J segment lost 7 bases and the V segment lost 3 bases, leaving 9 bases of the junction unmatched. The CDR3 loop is CASSQWSGRFSGELFF. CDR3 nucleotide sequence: TGTGCCAGCAGCCAGTGGAGCGGGAGGTTCAGCGGGGAGCTGTTTTTT.

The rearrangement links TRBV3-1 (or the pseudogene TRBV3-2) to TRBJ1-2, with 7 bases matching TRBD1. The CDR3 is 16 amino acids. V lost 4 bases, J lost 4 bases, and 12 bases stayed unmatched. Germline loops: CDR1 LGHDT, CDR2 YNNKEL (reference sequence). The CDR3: CASSPPPGQISYGYTF. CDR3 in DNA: TGTGCCAGCAGCCCACCTCCGGGACAGATTTCCTATGGCTACACCTTC.

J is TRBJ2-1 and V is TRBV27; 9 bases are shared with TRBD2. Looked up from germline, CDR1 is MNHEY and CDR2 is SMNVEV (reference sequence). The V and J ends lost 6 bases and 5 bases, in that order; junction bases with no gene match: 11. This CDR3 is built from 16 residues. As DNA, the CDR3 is TGTGCCAGCAGAGTCCAGGCGCGGGAGGGCCACAATGAGCAGTTCTTC. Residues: CASRVQAREGHNEQFF.

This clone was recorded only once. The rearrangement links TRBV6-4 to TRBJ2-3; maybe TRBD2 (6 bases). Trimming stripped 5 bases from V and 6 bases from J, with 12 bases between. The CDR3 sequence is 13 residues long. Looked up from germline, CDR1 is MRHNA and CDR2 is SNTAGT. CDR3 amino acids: CASSSGLRDTQYF. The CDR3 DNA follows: TGTGCCAGCAGTTCGGGACTTCGGGATACGCAGTATTTT.

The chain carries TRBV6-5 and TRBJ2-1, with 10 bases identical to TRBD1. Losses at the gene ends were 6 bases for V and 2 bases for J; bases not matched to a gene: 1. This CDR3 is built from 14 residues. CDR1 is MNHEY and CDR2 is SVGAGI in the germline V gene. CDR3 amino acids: CASSGQGAYNEQFF. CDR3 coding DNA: TGTGCCAGCAGCGGACAGGGGGCCTACAATGAGCAGTTCTTC.

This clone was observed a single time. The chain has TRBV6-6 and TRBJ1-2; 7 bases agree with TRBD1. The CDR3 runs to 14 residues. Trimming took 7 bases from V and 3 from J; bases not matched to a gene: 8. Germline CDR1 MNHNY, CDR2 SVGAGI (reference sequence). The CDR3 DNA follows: TGTGCCAGCACCCTACAGGGGTCGGACTATGGCTACACCTTC. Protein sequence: CASTLQGSDYGYTF.

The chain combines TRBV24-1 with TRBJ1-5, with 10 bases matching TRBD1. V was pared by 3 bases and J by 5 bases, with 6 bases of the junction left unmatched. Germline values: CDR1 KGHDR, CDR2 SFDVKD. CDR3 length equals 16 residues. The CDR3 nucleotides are TGTGCCACCAGTGATCCAAGGACAGGGGGGGATCAGCCCCAGCATTTT. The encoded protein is CATSDPRTGGDQPQHF.

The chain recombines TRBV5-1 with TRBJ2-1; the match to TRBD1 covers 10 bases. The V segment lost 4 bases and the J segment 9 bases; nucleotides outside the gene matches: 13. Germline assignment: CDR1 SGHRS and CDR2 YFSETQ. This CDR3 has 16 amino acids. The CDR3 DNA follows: TGCGCCAGCAGCCCGCTGTCGACAGGGGGCTTCGTTGAGCAGTTCTTC. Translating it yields CASSPLSTGGFVEQFF.

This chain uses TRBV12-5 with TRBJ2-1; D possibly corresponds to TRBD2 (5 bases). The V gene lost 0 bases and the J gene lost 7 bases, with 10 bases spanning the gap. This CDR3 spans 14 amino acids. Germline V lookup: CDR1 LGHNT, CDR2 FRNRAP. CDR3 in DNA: TGTGCTAGTGGTTTGGTACAAAGCGGAAATGAGCAGTTCTTC. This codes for CASGLVQSGNEQFF.

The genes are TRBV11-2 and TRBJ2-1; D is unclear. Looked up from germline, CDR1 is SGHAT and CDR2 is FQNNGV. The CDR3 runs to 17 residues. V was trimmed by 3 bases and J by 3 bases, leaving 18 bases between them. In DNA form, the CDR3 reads TGTGCCAGCAGCTTCGTGTTATCACCAGGTTTCTACAATGAGCAGTTCTTC. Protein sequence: CASSFVLSPGFYNEQFF.

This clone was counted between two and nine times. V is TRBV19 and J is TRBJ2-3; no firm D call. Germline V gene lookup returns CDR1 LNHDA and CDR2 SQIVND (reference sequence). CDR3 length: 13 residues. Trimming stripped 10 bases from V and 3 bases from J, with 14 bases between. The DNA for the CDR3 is TGTGCCATTAGCCCCTCAGTAACAGATACGCAGTATTTT. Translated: CAISPSVTDTQYF.

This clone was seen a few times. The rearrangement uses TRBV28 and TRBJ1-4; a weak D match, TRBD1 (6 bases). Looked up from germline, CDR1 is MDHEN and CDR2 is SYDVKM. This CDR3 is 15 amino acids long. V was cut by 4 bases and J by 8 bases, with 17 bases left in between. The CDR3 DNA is TGTGCCAGCAGTTACTCAGGGGCGATGAGGGAAAAACTGTTTTTT. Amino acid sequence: CASSYSGAMREKLFF.

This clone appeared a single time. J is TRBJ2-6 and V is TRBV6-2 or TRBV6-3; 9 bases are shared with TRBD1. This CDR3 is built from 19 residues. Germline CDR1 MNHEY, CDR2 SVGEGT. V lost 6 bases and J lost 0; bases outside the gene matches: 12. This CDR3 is CASSHQRDRGSSGANVLTF. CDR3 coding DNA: TGTGCCAGCAGCCACCAGCGAGACAGGGGGAGCTCTGGGGCCAACGTCCTGACTTTC.

CDR3 loop: CASSPERRQGSGEQFF. CDR3 DNA: TGTGCCAGCAGCCCTGAACGCCGACAGGGGTCCGGTGAGCAGTTCTTC. The V call is TRBV3-1 (or the pseudogene TRBV3-2), the J call TRBJ2-1, with 8 bases identical to TRBD1. Germline V gives CDR1 LGHDT, CDR2 YNNKEL (reference sequence). Trimming took 4 bases from V and 9 from J; bases not matched to a gene: 14. This CDR3 spans 16 amino acids.

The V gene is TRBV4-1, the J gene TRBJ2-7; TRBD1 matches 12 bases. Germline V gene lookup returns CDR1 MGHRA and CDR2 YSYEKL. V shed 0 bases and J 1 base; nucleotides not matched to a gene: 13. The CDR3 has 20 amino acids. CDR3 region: CASSQEVEGQGAGRSYEQYF. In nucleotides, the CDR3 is TGCGCCAGCAGCCAAGAAGTGGAGGGACAGGGGGCGGGTAGGTCCTACGAGCAGTACTTC.

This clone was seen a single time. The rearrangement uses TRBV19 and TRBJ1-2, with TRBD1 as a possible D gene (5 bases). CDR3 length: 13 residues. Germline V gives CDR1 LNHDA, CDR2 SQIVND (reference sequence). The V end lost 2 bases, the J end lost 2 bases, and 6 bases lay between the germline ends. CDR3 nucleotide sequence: TGTGCCAGTAGTATAAGACAGAACTATGGCTACACCTTC. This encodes CASSIRQNYGYTF.

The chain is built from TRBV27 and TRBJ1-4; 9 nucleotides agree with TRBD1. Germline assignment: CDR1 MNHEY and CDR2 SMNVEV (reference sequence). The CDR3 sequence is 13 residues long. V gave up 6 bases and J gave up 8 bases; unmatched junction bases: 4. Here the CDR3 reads CASRGTGTEKLFF. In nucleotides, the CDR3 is TGTGCCAGCAGAGGGACAGGGACCGAAAAACTGTTTTTT.

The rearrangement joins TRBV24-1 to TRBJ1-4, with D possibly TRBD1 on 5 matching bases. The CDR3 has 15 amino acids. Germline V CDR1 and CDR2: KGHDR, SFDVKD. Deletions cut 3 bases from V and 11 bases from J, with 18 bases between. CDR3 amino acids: CATSDPRDFKEKLFF. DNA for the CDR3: TGTGCCACCAGTGATCCCCGGGACTTCAAGGAGAAACTGTTTTTT.

The DNA of the CDR3 is TGTGCCAGTAGTACCAGGACAGGGGCTAACTACGAGCAGTACTTC. It yields the protein CASSTRTGANYEQYF. V is TRBV19 and J is TRBJ2-7; 9 bases line up with TRBD1. Germline trimming cut 4 bases from V and 3 bases from J; bases unmatched to any gene: 7. CDR1 LNHDA and CDR2 SQIVND come from the germline V gene (reference sequence). This CDR3 comprises 15 residues.

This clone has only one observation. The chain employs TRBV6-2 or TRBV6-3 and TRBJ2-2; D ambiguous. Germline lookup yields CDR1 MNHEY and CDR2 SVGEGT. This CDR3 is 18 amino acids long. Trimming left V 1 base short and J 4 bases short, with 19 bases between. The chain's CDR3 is CASSYYPRASPPTGELFF. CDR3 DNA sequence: TGTGCCAGCAGTTACTACCCCCGAGCATCCCCCCCCACCGGGGAGCTGTTTTTT.

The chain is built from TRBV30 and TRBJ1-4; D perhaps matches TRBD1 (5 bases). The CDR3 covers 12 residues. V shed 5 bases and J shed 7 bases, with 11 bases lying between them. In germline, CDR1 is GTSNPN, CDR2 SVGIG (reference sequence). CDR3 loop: CAWEKGREKLFF. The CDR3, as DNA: TGTGCCTGGGAGAAGGGGCGTGAAAAACTGTTTTTT.

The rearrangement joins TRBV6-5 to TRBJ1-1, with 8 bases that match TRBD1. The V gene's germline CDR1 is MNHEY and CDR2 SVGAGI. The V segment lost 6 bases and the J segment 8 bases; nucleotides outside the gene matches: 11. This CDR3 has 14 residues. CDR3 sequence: CASRLTGGGFEAFF. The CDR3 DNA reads TGTGCCAGCAGACTTACAGGGGGGGGTTTCGAAGCTTTCTTT.